Shown below are 31 T cell receptor beta chains from a single sample sequenced in a study of T cell repertoires in cytomegalovirus infection. No antigen has been assigned to these receptors. TCRdb used MiXCR to reprocess the reads, holding one entry per CDR3 protein. The sample consists of approximately 500,000 distinct CDR3 sequences, 30% to 40% of them appearing once. The sequences come from cultured PBMCs, collected from culture after CMV antigen stimulation. Source of these receptors: a human donor in good health (CMV status not recorded). Some clones in this sample may be carry-over from other donors' samples.

The rearrangement uses TRBV7-2 and TRBJ2-1; D gene unclear. The CDR3 is made up of 16 amino acids. In germline, CDR1 is SGHTA, CDR2 FQGNSA. V shed 3 bases and J shed 0 bases, with 12 bases lying between them. CDR3 loop: CASSLGLTSSYNEQFF. The CDR3 nucleotides are TGTGCCAGCAGCTTGGGCTTAACCAGCTCCTACAATGAGCAGTTCTTC.

This clonotype was seen more than once but under ten times. The chain couples TRBV6-2 or TRBV6-3 to TRBJ1-2, with a possible D match to TRBD1 (5 bases). V was cut by 2 bases and J by 8 bases, with 21 bases left in between. Germline assignment: CDR1 MNHEY and CDR2 SVGEGT. The CDR3 consists of 16 residues. The CDR3 spells CASSYGAGSRREGYTF. The CDR3 region has the DNA TGTGCCAGCAGTTACGGCGCAGGGTCGCGGCGTGAGGGCTACACCTTC.

The chain combines TRBV10-3 with TRBJ2-7, with 8 bases lining up with TRBD1. Losses at the gene ends were 0 bases for V and 6 bases for J; bases not matched to a gene: 7. The CDR3 covers 15 residues. In germline, CDR1 is ENHRY, CDR2 SYGVKD. For the CDR3, the DNA is TGTGCCATCAGTGAGTCGAGGACAGGGTCAAGCGAGCAGTACTTC. It codes for CAISESRTGSSEQYF.

V is TRBV29-1 and J is TRBJ2-1; no clear D. Germline values: CDR1 SQVTM, CDR2 ANQGSEA. The V end was cut by 4 bases, the J end by 6 bases, with 19 bases between. There are 15 residues in the CDR3. As DNA, the CDR3 is TGCAGCGTTGTAAAAGGAGATAAACTCCTCAATGAGCAGTTCTTC. As protein: CSVVKGDKLLNEQFF.

This clonotype was seen only a few times. The V call is TRBV2, the J call TRBJ1-2; D uncertain. Between the trimmed V and J ends, which lost 2 bases and 11 bases, there was a span of 15 bases. The germline V gene has CDR1 SNHLY and CDR2 FYNNEI. This CDR3 comprises 13 residues. The DNA for the CDR3 is TGTGCCAGCAGTGAACGGGAAACCAAATTTTACACCTTC. It codes for CASSERETKFYTF.

This chain connects TRBV28 to TRBJ2-1, with 12 bases that match TRBD2. The length of the CDR3 is 17 residues. V was clipped by 6 bases and J by 8 bases; unmatched bases: 14. CDR1 MDHEN and CDR2 SYDVKM come from the germline V gene. This chain's CDR3 is CASSLRPTSGSLDEQFF. The CDR3 nucleotides are TGTGCCAGCAGCCTCCGGCCGACTAGCGGGAGTCTGGATGAGCAGTTCTTC.

V is TRBV29-1 and J is TRBJ2-2, with 7 nucleotides matching TRBD1. Germline V gene data show CDR1 as SQVTM and CDR2 as ANQGSEA. Germline trimming cut 7 bases from V and 3 bases from J; bases unmatched to any gene: 5. The CDR3 loop spans 13 amino acids. The CDR3 loop reads CSGTGTDTGELFF. The DNA of the CDR3 is TGCAGCGGGACCGGGACAGACACCGGGGAGCTGTTTTTT.

The genes are TRBV7-6 and TRBJ2-7; D possibly uses TRBD1 or TRBD2 (7 bases each). From germline, CDR1 is SGHVS and CDR2 FNYEAQ. Trimming took 3 bases from V and 5 from J, leaving 17 bases between them. This CDR3 region has 15 residues. The DNA for the CDR3 is TGTGCCAGCAGCTTTTTGGACCAGGGGGGGAACGAGCAGTACGTC. This translates into CASSFLDQGGNEQYV.

The chain joins TRBV2 to TRBJ2-1, with a tentative D call TRBD1 (5 bases). The germline V gene encodes CDR1 SNHLY and CDR2 FYNNEI. The CDR3 length is 15 residues. Trimming cost V 1 base and J 3 bases, with 10 bases left between them. The CDR3 protein is CASSEEGVSYNEQFF. The CDR3 nucleotides read TGTGCCAGCAGTGAAGAAGGGGTCAGCTACAATGAGCAGTTCTTC.

The chain has TRBV19 and TRBJ2-1; D possibly matches TRBD1 or TRBD2 (5 bases each). The CDR3 loop spans 14 amino acids. Trimming stripped 3 bases from V and 3 bases from J, with 9 bases between. The germline V gene encodes CDR1 LNHDA and CDR2 SQIVND (reference sequence). CDR3: CASSIGDRYNEQFF. CDR3 DNA: TGTGCCAGTAGTATCGGGGACCGCTACAATGAGCAGTTCTTC.

This clonotype was recorded a few times. This chain uses TRBV7-9 with TRBJ1-2; TRBD1 might be the D (5 bases). This CDR3 region has 16 residues. Per germline, CDR1 SEHNR and CDR2 FQNEAQ (reference sequence). The V and J ends lost 3 bases and 2 bases respectively, with 16 bases between them. CDR3: CASSLLRASQNYGYTF. The CDR3 DNA is TGTGCCAGCAGCTTGCTCAGGGCAAGTCAAAACTATGGCTACACCTTC.

Of note for this clonotype: One junction end disagrees with the germline gene, perhaps due to a read error. This sequence joins TRBV6-5 and TRBJ2-6; no clear D gene. The germline V gene encodes CDR1 MNHEY and CDR2 SVGAGI. There are 14 residues in the CDR3. The CDR3, as DNA: TGTGCCAGCGGTTACGGGCTCGGAGCCAACGTCCTGACTTTC. As protein: CASGYGLGANVLTF.

This clonotype was seen only a few times. The V and J genes are TRBV11-2 and TRBJ2-1; TRBD2 is a possible D gene (6 bases). Germline CDR1 and CDR2: SGHAT and FQNNGV. V lost 3 bases and J lost 8, with 11 bases in between. This CDR3 contains 13 residues. In nucleotides, the CDR3 is TGTGCCAGCAGCTTGGGACTGTGGGATGAGCAGTTCTTC. It yields the protein CASSLGLWDEQFF.

The chain employs TRBV5-4 and TRBJ2-1, with 11 bases that match TRBD1. This CDR3 spans 15 amino acids. V dropped 4 bases and J dropped 4; count of bases not matched to a gene: 4. Germline V gene data show CDR1 as SGHNT and CDR2 as YYREEE (reference sequence). The chain's CDR3 is CASSHRDRGYNEQFF. CDR3 DNA sequence: TGTGCCAGCAGCCACCGGGACAGGGGGTACAATGAGCAGTTCTTC.

This clonotype was found a few times. This chain uses TRBV13 with TRBJ2-7, with a weak D call TRBD2 (5 bases). V lost 0 bases and J lost 2, with 11 bases in between. CDR3 length equals 15 residues. CDR1 is PRHDT and CDR2 is FYEKMQ in the germline V gene (reference sequence). The DNA of the CDR3 is TGTGCCAGCAGCTTAGGGTCAGCGGTCACCTACGAGCAGTACTTC. Translating it yields CASSLGSAVTYEQYF.

This clonotype has only a few counts. The chain employs TRBV7-2 and TRBJ2-7; no definite D call. Deletions cut 1 base from V and 5 bases from J, with 9 bases between. Germline CDR1 is SGHTA and CDR2 is FQGNSA. This CDR3 comprises 13 residues. CDR3 sequence (DNA): TGTGCCAGCAGCTTAGAGGTCTACCACGAGCAGTACGTC. This encodes CASSLEVYHEQYV.

This clonotype has a handful of counts. CDR3 amino acids: CSARMTGQGAREQYF. The CDR3 nucleotides read TGCAGTGCTAGGATGACGGGACAGGGGGCTCGAGAGCAGTACTTC. The chain is built from TRBV20-1 and TRBJ2-7; 12 bases match TRBD1. Looked up from germline, CDR1 is DFQATT and CDR2 is SNEGSKA (reference sequence). V was pared by 3 bases and J by 7 bases, with 10 bases of the junction left unmatched. The CDR3 loop spans 15 amino acids.

The J gene is TRBJ2-1, the V gene TRBV27, with D possibly TRBD2 on 5 matching bases. The V and J ends lost 10 bases and 3 bases respectively, with 25 bases between them. This CDR3 comprises 17 residues. From germline, CDR1 is MNHEY and CDR2 SMNVEV (reference sequence). CDR3 loop: CATRNGMTFDFYNEQFF. CDR3 sequence (DNA): TGTGCCACTCGAAACGGGATGACCTTCGACTTCTACAATGAGCAGTTCTTC.

This clonotype was counted only a few times. The J gene is TRBJ1-6, the V gene TRBV20-1; 7 bases fit TRBD1. The CDR3 extends over 15 amino acids. Germline assignment: CDR1 DFQATT and CDR2 SNEGSKA (reference sequence). V lost 6 bases to trimming and J lost 2 bases; unmatched junction nucleotides: 7. In DNA form, the CDR3 reads TGCAGTGCCAGGGACAGCGAAACCTATAATTCACCCCTCCACTTT. This translates into CSARDSETYNSPLHF.

This clonotype was found a few times. The chain employs TRBV28 and TRBJ2-1, with 9 bases aligning to TRBD2. This CDR3 comprises 16 residues. CDR1 and CDR2 from the germline V gene are MDHEN and SYDVKM. With V trimmed by 5 bases and J by 7 bases, 12 bases remained unmatched. This chain's CDR3 is CASSRPGLADTNEQFF. For the CDR3, the DNA is TGTGCCAGCAGTAGACCGGGACTAGCCGATACTAATGAGCAGTTCTTC.

A few counts support this clonotype. The rearrangement uses TRBV7-9 and TRBJ1-1; the D gene is possibly TRBD1 (6 bases). The CDR3 has 14 residues. Germline V gene lookup returns CDR1 SEHNR and CDR2 FQNEAQ (reference sequence). Between the trimmed V and J ends, which lost 1 base and 6 bases, there was a span of 12 bases. CDR3 DNA sequence: TGTGCCAGCAGCTTAGTAGGGGGGAATTCTGAAGCTTTCTTT. Translating it yields CASSLVGGNSEAFF.

This chain uses TRBV20-1 with TRBJ1-4; D perhaps matches TRBD1 (6 bases). V was trimmed by 6 bases and J by 15 bases, leaving 23 bases between them. The length of the CDR3 is 13 residues. Germline V lookup: CDR1 DFQATT, CDR2 SNEGSKA (reference sequence). The CDR3 DNA reads as TGCAGTGCCCTCAAGGGAGGGGGAGGGCAAGTGTTTTTT. Amino acid sequence: CSALKGGGGQVFF.

Many counts were recorded for this clonotype. CDR3 amino acids: CASSLETSGTISYEQYF. CDR3 DNA sequence: TGTGCCAGCAGCCTGGAGACTAGCGGTACGATCTCCTACGAGCAGTACTTC. The genes are TRBV7-2 and TRBJ2-7; 9 nucleotides agree with TRBD2. Trimming at V came to 5 bases and at J to 0 bases, leaving 11 bases not matched to a gene. This CDR3 comprises 17 residues. CDR1 is SGHTA and CDR2 is FQGNSA in the germline V gene.

The genes are TRBV28 and TRBJ2-1; 9 bases map to TRBD2. The CDR3 runs to 17 residues. V lost 4 bases to trimming and J lost 7 bases; unmatched junction nucleotides: 14. CDR1 MDHEN and CDR2 SYDVKM come from the germline V gene. CDR3 bases: TGTGCCAGCAGTTCGCTATTCGGAGCGGGAGGTACTAATGAGCAGTTCTTC. This sequence encodes CASSSLFGAGGTNEQFF.

This clonotype has only one observation. This chain uses TRBV7-3 with TRBJ1-4; possibly TRBD1 for D (5 bases). The germline V gene encodes CDR1 SGHTA and CDR2 FQGTGA. Trimming left V 8 bases short and J 6 bases short, with 13 bases between. The CDR3 is 13 amino acids. CDR3 protein: CASGTLLYEKLFF. The DNA of the CDR3 is TGTGCCAGCGGGACTCTTCTTTATGAAAAACTGTTTTTT.

CDR3 region: CAISEGTNEKLFF. In nucleotides, the CDR3 is TGTGCCATCAGTGAGGGTACCAATGAAAAACTGTTTTTT. V and J are TRBV10-3 and TRBJ1-4; no definite D call. Trimming removed 2 bases at V and 5 bases at J, with 6 bases between. This CDR3 contains 13 residues. CDR1 and CDR2 from the germline V gene are ENHRY and SYGVKD.

This clonotype was observed a handful of times. This chain uses TRBV13 with TRBJ2-5, with TRBD1 identical over 8 bases. The CDR3 runs 16 residues. Germline V CDR1 and CDR2: PRHDT, FYEKMQ (reference sequence). J was trimmed by 2 bases and V by 4 bases; bases with no gene match: 9. CDR3 nucleotides: TGTGCCAGCAGCTACCTGACAGGGGCTAATCAAGAGACCCAGTACTTC. Amino acids: CASSYLTGANQETQYF. Looking up the rest from reference TRBV13 and TRBJ2-5 gives the full variable domain: AAGVIQSPRHLIKEKRETATLKCYPIPRHDTVYWYQQGPGQDPQFLISFYEKMQSDKGSIPDRFSAQQFSDYHSELNMSSLELGDSALYFCASSYLTGANQETQYFGPGTRLLVL.

A few counts support this clonotype. The chain uses TRBV12-3 or TRBV12-4 and TRBJ2-7, with D hard to call. The CDR3 has 14 amino acids. V dropped 4 bases and J dropped 7 bases, with 17 bases sitting between them. The CDR3 DNA follows: TGTGCCAGCAGTTATCAGGATTCTCCCACGGAGCAGTACTTC. This encodes CASSYQDSPTEQYF.

The chain couples TRBV6-8 to TRBJ2-7; a weak D match, TRBD1 (6 bases). V was shortened by 5 bases and J by 3 bases, with 14 bases between the two germline ends. This CDR3 spans 14 amino acids. In germline, CDR1 is MNHGY, CDR2 SAAAGT. The CDR3 loop is CASSPDSSRYEQYF. The DNA of the CDR3 is TGTGCCAGCAGTCCGGACAGCTCCCGCTACGAGCAGTACTTC.

CDR3 protein: CASRRGGAPAETQYF. The CDR3 region has the DNA TGCGCCAGCAGACGGGGAGGTGCCCCCGCGGAGACCCAGTACTTC. The rearrangement links TRBV5-1 to TRBJ2-5; a weak D match, TRBD2 (6 bases). V was cut by 5 bases and J by 5 bases, with 19 bases left in between. This CDR3 is 15 amino acids long. The germline V gene encodes CDR1 SGHRS and CDR2 YFSETQ.

V usage is TRBV19 and J usage is TRBJ1-1; the D gene is possibly TRBD1 (5 bases). Trimming left V 9 bases short and J 10 bases short, with 24 bases between. Per germline, CDR1 LNHDA and CDR2 SQIVND (reference sequence). The CDR3 has 14 residues. The CDR3 bases are TGTGCCAGGGAAAGCCCAGGGACGGTGGAAGGAGCTTTCTTT. This sequence encodes CARESPGTVEGAFF.